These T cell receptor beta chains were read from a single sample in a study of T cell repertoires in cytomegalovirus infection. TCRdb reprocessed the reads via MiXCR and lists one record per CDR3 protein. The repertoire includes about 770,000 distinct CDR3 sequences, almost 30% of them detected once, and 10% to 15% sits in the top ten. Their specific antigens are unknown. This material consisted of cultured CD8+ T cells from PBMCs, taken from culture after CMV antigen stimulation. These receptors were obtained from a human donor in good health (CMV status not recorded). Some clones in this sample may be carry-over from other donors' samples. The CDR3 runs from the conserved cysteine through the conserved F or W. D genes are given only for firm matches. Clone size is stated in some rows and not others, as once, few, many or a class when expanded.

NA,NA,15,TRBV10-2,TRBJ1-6,CASSVQSSYNSPLHF,TGCGCCAGCAGTGTCCAGAGCTCCTATAATTCACCCCTCCACTTT
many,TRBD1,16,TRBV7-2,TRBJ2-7,CASSRLMPGQGYEQYF,TGTGCCAGCAGCCGCCTGATGCCGGGACAGGGATACGAGCAGTACTTC
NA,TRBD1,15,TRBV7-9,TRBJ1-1,CASSWGQRLNTEAFF,TGTGCCAGCAGCTGGGGACAGCGACTGAACACTGAAGCTTTCTTT
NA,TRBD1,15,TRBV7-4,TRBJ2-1,CASSPSGTGRGEQFF,TGTGCCAGCAGCCCCTCCGGGACAGGGAGGGGTGAGCAGTTCTTC
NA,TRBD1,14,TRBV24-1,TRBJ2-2,CATSDSWTGGELFF,TGTGCCACCAGTGATTCCTGGACAGGGGGGGAGCTGTTTTTT
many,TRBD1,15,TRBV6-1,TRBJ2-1,CASSPGTGRYNEQFF,TGTGCCAGCAGTCCCGGGACAGGGAGGTACAATGAGCAGTTCTTC
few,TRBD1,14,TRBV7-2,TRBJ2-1,CASTFGTGKTEQFF,TGTGCCAGCACCTTCGGGACAGGGAAGACTGAGCAGTTCTTC
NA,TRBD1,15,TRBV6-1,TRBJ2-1,CASSESGRGSNEQFF,TGTGCCAGCAGTGAATCGGGCAGGGGGTCGAATGAGCAGTTCTTC
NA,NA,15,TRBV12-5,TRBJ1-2,CASGLSGAVLYGYTF,TGTGCTAGTGGTTTGTCAGGGGCGGTACTCTATGGCTACACCTTC
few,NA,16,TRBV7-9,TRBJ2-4,CASSSLVGVAKNIQYF,TGTGCCAGCAGCTCCCTAGTAGGGGTGGCCAAAAACATTCAGTACTTC
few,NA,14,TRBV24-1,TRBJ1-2,CATSDSALSYGYTF,TGTGCCACCAGTGATTCGGCTTTGAGCTATGGCTACACCTTC
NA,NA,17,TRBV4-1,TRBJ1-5,CASSQDSAEISNQPQHF,TGCGCCAGCAGCCAAGATAGCGCAGAGATTAGCAATCAGCCCCAGCATTTT